The T cell receptor (beta chain) described here comes from a study of CD8+ T cells in alopecia areata. The CDR3 extends over 15 amino acids. V was pared by 7 bases and J by 0 bases, with 7 bases of the junction left unmatched. CDR1 is SGHRS and CDR2 is YFSETQ in the germline V gene. Treatment in this sample: oral pan-JAK inhibitor, 5-10 mg twice daily. cDNA reverse transcribed from extracted RNA served as the sequencing template. The repertoire was sequenced with immunoSEQ multiplex PCR; TCRdb's copy has only in-frame clones and lacks some. This repertoire shows hundreds of thousands of clones, 35% to 40% found once; its top ten account for around 0.48%.

This specimen was CD4+ T cells sorted from blood, taken at approximately week 30, from a patient treated with tofacitinib. The chain links TRBV5-1 to TRBJ2-1; 7 bases are a match to TRBD2. The clonotype comes from a human donor with alopecia areata. CDR3 loop: CASYKGGSSYNEQFF. The DNA of the CDR3 is TGCGCCAGCTACAAGGGCGGGAGCTCCTACAATGAGCAGTTCTTC.